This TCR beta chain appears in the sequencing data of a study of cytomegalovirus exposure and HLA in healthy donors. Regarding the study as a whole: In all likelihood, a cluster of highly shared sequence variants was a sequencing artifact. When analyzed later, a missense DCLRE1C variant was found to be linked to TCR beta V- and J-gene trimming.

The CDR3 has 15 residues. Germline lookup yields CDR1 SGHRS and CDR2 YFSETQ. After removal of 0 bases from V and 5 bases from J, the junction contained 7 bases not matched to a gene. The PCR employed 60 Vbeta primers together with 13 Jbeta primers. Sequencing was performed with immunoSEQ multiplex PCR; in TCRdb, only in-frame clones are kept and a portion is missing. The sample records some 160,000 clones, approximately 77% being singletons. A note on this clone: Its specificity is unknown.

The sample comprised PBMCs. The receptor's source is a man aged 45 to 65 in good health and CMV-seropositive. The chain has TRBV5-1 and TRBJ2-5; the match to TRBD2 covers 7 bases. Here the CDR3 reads CASSLAGTTSETQYF. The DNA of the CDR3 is TGCGCCAGCAGCTTGGCCGGGACTACCTCGGAGACCCAGTACTTC.